Each of the 2 T cell receptor beta chains below was sequenced from the same sample in a study of cytomegalovirus exposure and HLA in healthy donors. The PCR was carried out with 60 Vbeta primers and 13 Jbeta primers. The protocol was immunoSEQ multiplex PCR, while the TCRdb copy is restricted to in-frame clones and leaves out a portion. The table has about 170,000 clones, roughly 80% seen once; the top ten hold about 2%. The sequenced sample consisted of PBMCs. Receptors were obtained from a female donor in good health and CMV-seronegative.

V gene TRBV2 combines with J gene TRBJ1-2; D unclear. Germline values: CDR1 SNHLY, CDR2 FYNNEI. V shed 5 bases and J shed 10 bases, with 17 bases lying between them. The CDR3 runs to 13 residues. This chain's CDR3 is CASSPRMRDDYTF. As DNA, the CDR3 is TGTGCCAGCAGTCCTCGAATGAGAGATGACTACACCTTC.

The chain recombines TRBV21-1 with TRBJ2-7; the table assigns TRBD1, which was not confirmed against the DNA. TRBV21-1 constitutes a pseudogene. The CDR3 length is 18 residues. CDR3 DNA: TGTGCCAGCAGCAAATATTACACTTCCAGGGCCAAGTACTACGAGCAGTACTTC. It yields the protein CASSKYYTSRAKYYEQYF.